This T cell receptor beta chain was captured by sequencing in a study of PD-1 blockade in classical Hodgkin lymphoma. Study findings and constraints: By cycle point C4D1, TCR diversity had risen significantly in CD4+ cells (but not CD8+ cells). Anyone who began nivolumab under 1 year after ASCT was excluded. Before treatment, TCR diversity in newly diagnosed patients was reportedly lower than in healthy donors.

This table comes from immunoSEQ multiplex PCR, and its TCRdb copy is limited to in-frame clones, with some not included. This sample yields more than 25,000 clones, of which about 85% are seen a single time; 2% to 2.5% belongs to the top ten. This CDR3 region has 17 residues. V was cut by 5 bases and J by 0 bases, with 18 bases left in between. The germline V gene has CDR1 SGHDT and CDR2 YYEEEE. All trial patients relapsed after autologous stem cell transplantation. Magnetic negative selection was used to purify CD4+ T cells from thawed PBMCs. As regards this clone: What it binds is unknown.

Source: CD4+ T cells from blood, taken at baseline. The V and J genes are TRBV5-6 and TRBJ1-5; D is unresolved. The origin of this receptor is a human donor with classical Hodgkin lymphoma. The DNA of the CDR3 is TGTGCCAGCAGTCGTCGACGGGAGAAGTATAGCAATCAGCCCCAGCATTTT. Protein: CASSRRREKYSNQPQHF.